This is a list of T cell receptor beta chains from one sample in a study of immune evolution from preneoplasia to lung adenocarcinoma. The repertoire was sequenced with immunoSEQ multiplex PCR; TCRdb's copy has only in-frame clones and lacks some. The sample yields around 2,000 clones, about four fifths seen once. Sequenced: FFPE adjacent normal lung tissue. The receptors were gathered from a person aged 65 to 85 with lung adenocarcinoma. The CDR3 runs from the conserved cysteine through the conserved F or W. Fields, in order: V gene, J gene, CDR3 protein.

>TRBV4-3|TRBJ1-2
CASTPRTGSYGYTF
>TRBV7-9|TRBJ2-3
CASSFTGLVDTQYF
>TRBV7-2|TRBJ2-1
CASSDRTSGTHNEQFF
>TRBV7-3|TRBJ2-7
CASSLVSGREQYF
>TRBV11-3|TRBJ1-2
CASSQGTAANYGYTF
>TRBV9|TRBJ2-3
CASSPPGLAGQDTQYF
>TRBV11-2|TRBJ1-4
CASSFGDKSNEKLFF
>TRBV11-2|TRBJ1-2
CASSLTNYGYTF
>TRBV10-3|TRBJ2-3
CAITTGRLITDTQYF
>TRBV9|TRBJ1-2
CASSATGGFGYTF
>TRBV11-1|TRBJ2-3
CASSLPSTDTQYF
>TRBV30|TRBJ1-1
CASIGGQGLTEAFF
>TRBV7-2|TRBJ2-7
CASSLGVSVAYEQYF
>TRBV28|TRBJ2-3
CASSGLAGGYTDTQYF
>TRBV30|TRBJ1-5
CAWSVRAGRGNQPQHF
>TRBV2|TRBJ2-5
CASKRDSRETQYF
>TRBV6-1|TRBJ1-2
CASSEGQPTRGYTF
>TRBV7-3|TRBJ2-3
CASSLTGTGEDTQYF
>TRBV5-1|TRBJ1-3
CASSLTVIQELSGNTIYF
>TRBV9|TRBJ2-1
CASSVDERGGDGFF
>TRBV4-3|TRBJ1-1
CASSRKARELPEAFF
>TRBV28|TRBJ2-3
CASSLGSRGTQYF
>TRBV18|TRBJ2-7
CASSTGVNYEQYF
>TRBV30|TRBJ2-1
CAWLRVAAGNYNEQFF
>TRBV2|TRBJ1-2
CASSAEGGYGYTF
>TRBV11-3|TRBJ1-1
CASSLRHGDTEAFF
>TRBV4-3|TRBJ2-7
CASSQERGERRRQYF
>TRBV19|TRBJ1-1
CASHGQGDEAFF
>TRBV18|TRBJ2-7
CASSPFSTYEQYF
>TRBV4-1|TRBJ2-5
CASSLTSGRLVGETQYF
>TRBV7-6|TRBJ2-7
CASSQNLGEQYF
>TRBV6-1|TRBJ2-3
CAGSLGQTSTDTQYF
>TRBV19|TRBJ1-1
CASRRRQFRPEAFF
>TRBV29-1|TRBJ2-5
CSVVMQGAKTQYF
>TRBV7-8|TRBJ2-7
CASTEGRPYEQYF
>TRBV30|TRBJ2-1
CAWRPLTSHNEQFF
>TRBV19|TRBJ1-4
CASSGYVDRREKLFF
>TRBV7-2|TRBJ2-7
CASSPGTIPYEQYF
>TRBV5-1|TRBJ1-4
CASSLVQGPSTNEKLFF
>TRBV29-1|TRBJ2-1
CSARQGALYNEQFF
>TRBV4-2|TRBJ1-1
CASSQEENTEAFF
>TRBV7-2|TRBJ1-4
CASSSRLGQSNEKLFF
>TRBV4-3|TRBJ2-1
CASSQVGAEQFF
>TRBV18|TRBJ1-4
CASSPSLDEKLFF
>TRBV30|TRBJ1-1
CAWSVGGDTEAFF
>TRBV5-7|TRBJ1-5
CASSTGPQHF
>TRBV7-9|TRBJ1-1
CASSPPVRQDNTEAFF
>TRBV11-1|TRBJ2-7
CASRDRGLYEQYF
>TRBV18|TRBJ2-7
CASSPGTYSYEQYF
>TRBV5-6|TRBJ2-2
CASTSAANTGELFF
>TRBV10-1|TRBJ1-2
CASSDVGQNYGYTF
>TRBV7-2|TRBJ1-4
CASSTRQGEGEKLFF
>TRBV11-2|TRBJ2-1
CASSPGGSNEQFF
>TRBV5-1|TRBJ2-1
CASSRRPSGRADEQFF
>TRBV18|TRBJ2-2
CASSPRSDTGELFF
>TRBV7-6|TRBJ2-7
CASSSGTSGGDEQYF
>TRBV7-8|TRBJ2-7
CASSLAARGYEQYF
>TRBV4-2|TRBJ2-1
CASSQEGLPSGEQFF
>TRBV27|TRBJ1-1
CASSYAGPGDEAFF
>TRBV2|TRBJ1-5
CASSIRWGNQPQHF